A single sample gave rise to the 2 T cell receptor beta chains below, sequenced in a study of identical twins (dated by TCRdb to the mid-2010s). The library was prepared using 5' RACE. The sequencer listed for this sample is Illumina HiSeq 2000. The public reads were reprocessed in TCRdb via fastp at Q25 and MiXCR, keeping in-frame beta chains. Rows merge per CDR3 protein into single entries with the most common DNA and genes. The sample includes roughly 720,000 distinct CDR3 sequences, with approximately 18% observed a single time. The top ten hold around 13% of the sample. This sample was also put to use in a study of T cells expressing NK-cell markers.

Sequencing was done on a sample of PBMCs. These receptors were collected from a woman between 18 and 30 years old in good health.

Worth noting for this clonotype: This sequence may be a read error, since a much larger clone differs from it by one base. The chain couples TRBV3-1 to TRBJ2-1; D assignment may be TRBD1 or TRBD2 (5 bases each). Germline CDR1 LGHDT, CDR2 YNNKEL (reference sequence). This CDR3 has 15 residues. CDR3 loop: CATSPLGESTDEQFF. As DNA, the CDR3 is TGTGCCACCAGCCCGTTGGGGGAGAGTACCGATGAGCAGTTCTTC.

This clonotype came up a few times. The chain recombines TRBV29-1 with TRBJ1-1; the D is unclear. CDR1 SQVTM and CDR2 ANQGSEA come from the germline V gene. The ends were cut back, 0 bases at V and 0 bases at J, with 8 bases in the middle. The CDR3 contains 14 residues. The CDR3 protein is CSVEDSSLNTEAFF. CDR3 bases: TGCAGCGTTGAAGATTCCAGTCTGAACACTGAAGCTTTCTTT.